Below, one T cell receptor (beta chain) is given with its context. The antigen is unknown. This CDR3 spans 15 amino acids. V lost 6 bases and J 3 bases, leaving 17 bases between the germline ends. Germline V gene data show CDR1 as MDHEN and CDR2 as SYDVKM. This entry is derived from a study of cytomegalovirus exposure and HLA in healthy donors. Study-wide results and limits: Among the CMV-associated chains, three were confirmed in vitro as specific for CMV antigens.

Here immunoSEQ multiplex PCR was the method, and the copy in TCRdb shows in-frame clones only, minus some. The data show roughly 260,000 clones, about 87% seen once. The rearrangement links TRBV28 to TRBJ2-5, with D maybe TRBD1 (6 bases). Sequenced input: PBMCs. The origin of this receptor is a man between 18 and 35 years old in good health and CMV-seronegative. The CDR3 coding sequence is TGTGCCAGCAGGACATCCGGACAGCTAGAAGAGACCCAGTACTTC. This sequence encodes CASRTSGQLEETQYF.